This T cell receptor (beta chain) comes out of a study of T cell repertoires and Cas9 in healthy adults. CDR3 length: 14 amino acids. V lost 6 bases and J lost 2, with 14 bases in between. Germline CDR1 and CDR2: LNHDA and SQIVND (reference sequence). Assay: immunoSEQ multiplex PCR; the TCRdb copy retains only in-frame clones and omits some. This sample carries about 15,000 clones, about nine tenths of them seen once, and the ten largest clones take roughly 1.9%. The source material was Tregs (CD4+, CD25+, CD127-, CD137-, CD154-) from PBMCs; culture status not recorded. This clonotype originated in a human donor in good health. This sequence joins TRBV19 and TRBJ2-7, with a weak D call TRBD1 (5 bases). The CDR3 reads CASRRQSTAYEQYF. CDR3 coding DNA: TGTGCCAGTAGGAGACAGTCTACAGCCTACGAGCAGTACTTC. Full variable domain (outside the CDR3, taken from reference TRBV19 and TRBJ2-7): DGGITQSPKYLFRKEGQNVTLSCEQNLNHDAMYWYRQDPGQGLRLIYYSQIVNDFQKGDIAEGYSVSREKKESFPLTVTSAQKNPTAFYLCASRRQSTAYEQYFGPGTRLTVT.